These 24 T cell receptor beta chains were all obtained from the same sample, sequenced in a study of a mutant IDH1 vaccine in newly diagnosed glioma. The repertoire was sequenced with immunoSEQ multiplex PCR; TCRdb's copy has only in-frame clones and lacks some. Among 85,000 to 100,000 clones listed, roughly 78% were seen once. Described time point: baseline, week 1 (first vaccination visit). Treatment specified: pre-vaccination baseline after standard-of-care therapy. The input for sequencing was PBMCs, taken from a glioma patient treated with radiotherapy, temozolomide or both. The receptors here all came from a middle-aged man with glioma.

This chain uses TRBV2 with TRBJ2-2; no clear D gene. V lost 10 bases and J lost 5, with 14 bases in between. CDR1 SNHLY and CDR2 FYNNEI come from the germline V gene. CDR3 size: 13 residues. The CDR3 spells CAITPIWTGELFF. The DNA for the CDR3 is TGTGCCATTACCCCAATCTGGACCGGGGAGCTGTTTTTT.

This chain links TRBV6-6 with TRBJ1-2; 7 bases align to TRBD1. CDR1 is MNHNY, CDR2 SVGAGI, per germline (reference sequence). The CDR3 sequence is 14 residues long. V trimming: 4 bases; J trimming: 4 bases; junction bases outside the gene matches: 6. CDR3 protein: CASSSRQGGYGYTF. CDR3 DNA: TGTGCCAGCAGTTCCCGACAGGGCGGCTATGGCTACACCTTC.

This clone was recorded once. V is TRBV7-2 and J is TRBJ2-1, with 9 bases identical to TRBD2. This CDR3 spans 16 amino acids. The germline gives CDR1 SGHTA, CDR2 FQGNSA. V lost 4 bases to trimming and J lost 1 base; unmatched junction nucleotides: 5. The CDR3 protein is CASSSNSGSSYNEQFF. The CDR3 coding sequence is TGTGCCAGCAGCTCAAATAGCGGGAGTTCCTACAATGAGCAGTTCTTC.

The rearrangement uses TRBV5-5 and TRBJ2-7; the D gene is possibly TRBD1 (5 bases). V gave up 4 bases and J gave up 2 bases, with 10 bases separating them. CDR3 size: 13 residues. Germline V lookup: CDR1 SGHKS, CDR2 YYEKEE (reference sequence). The CDR3 protein is CASSHGAPYEQYF. The CDR3 nucleotides are TGTGCCAGCAGCCATGGGGCCCCCTACGAGCAGTACTTC.

The gene calls are TRBV5-6 and TRBJ1-3; weak D call: TRBD1 (5 bases). The CDR3 runs to 14 residues. Germline values: CDR1 SGHDT, CDR2 YYEEEE. V lost 0 bases to trimming and J lost 3 bases, with 7 bases between them. The CDR3 loop is CASSLAGVGNTIYF. The CDR3 nucleotides read TGTGCCAGCAGCTTGGCGGGGGTTGGAAACACCATATATTTT.

The chain recombines TRBV7-2 with TRBJ1-4; D is unresolved. The germline gives CDR1 SGHTA, CDR2 FQGNSA. Trimming took off 5 bases at V and 7 bases at J, with 17 bases between the two ends. The CDR3 runs 15 residues. In nucleotides, the CDR3 is TGTGCCAGCAGCCCTGGAGGCGCAGCAGGTGAAAAACTGTTTTTT. It codes for CASSPGGAAGEKLFF. The variable domain in full, with the rest retrieved from reference TRBV7-2 and TRBJ1-4, is GAGVSQSPSNKVTEKGKDVELRCDPISGHTALYWYRQSLGQGLEFLIYFQGNSAPDKSGLPSDRFSAERTGGSVSTLTIQRTQQEDSAVYLCASSPGGAAGEKLFFGSGTQLSVL.

In this sample, this clone turned up a few times. This chain links TRBV4-1 with TRBJ2-7, with a possible D match to TRBD2 (7 bases). Germline values: CDR1 MGHRA, CDR2 YSYEKL. The CDR3 covers 14 residues. The germline V and J ends were trimmed by 3 bases and 4 bases, with 13 bases remaining between them. The CDR3 bases are TGCGCCAGCAGCCAGGGAGGGGGATCATACGAGCAGTACTTC. This codes for CASSQGGGSYEQYF.

The chain employs TRBV15 and TRBJ2-3; 8 bases line up with TRBD2. J gave up 0 bases and V 4 bases, and 6 bases lay outside the gene matches. Germline V gives CDR1 LNHNV, CDR2 YYDKDF (reference sequence). The CDR3 consists of 16 residues. CDR3 nucleotides: TGTGCCACCAGCAAAGGACTAGCAGGTAGCACAGATACGCAGTATTTT. Its protein is CATSKGLAGSTDTQYF.

The J gene is TRBJ2-7, the V gene TRBV15, with a possible D match to TRBD2 (5 bases). Germline values: CDR1 LNHNV, CDR2 YYDKDF (reference sequence). The CDR3 extends over 12 amino acids. Trimming left V 1 base short and J 4 bases short, with 5 bases between. The CDR3 DNA reads TGTGCCACCAGCAGAGGGGAGTACGAGCAGTACTTC. Its protein product is CATSRGEYEQYF.

CDR3 bases: TGTGCCAGCAAGGCGGGGGGACGTAATGAAAAACTGTTTTTT. This translates into CASKAGGRNEKLFF. The rearrangement links TRBV6-5 to TRBJ1-4, with a possible D match to TRBD1 (5 bases). Germline V lookup: CDR1 MNHEY, CDR2 SVGAGI. This CDR3 region has 14 residues. Trimming removed 7 bases at V and 4 bases at J, with 13 bases between.

CDR3 sequence reads: CASSAAYEQYF. CDR3 sequence (DNA): TGTGCCAGCAGTGCCGCCTACGAGCAGTACTTC. The chain has TRBV6-1 and TRBJ2-7; no clear D gene. V lost 4 bases and J lost 2, with 3 bases in between. Per the germline V gene, CDR1 is MNHNS and CDR2 is SASEGT. This CDR3 has 11 residues.

The rearrangement uses TRBV2 and TRBJ1-5; TRBD1 matches 8 bases. V trimming: 6 bases; J trimming: 0 bases; junction bases outside the gene matches: 4. This CDR3 region has 15 residues. Germline V CDR1 and CDR2: SNHLY, FYNNEI. The CDR3 nucleotides are TGTGCCAGCAGGGTGACAGGGGTTAGCAATCAGCCCCAGCATTTT. This sequence encodes CASRVTGVSNQPQHF.

The genes are TRBV5-4 and TRBJ2-1; 7 bases line up with TRBD2. The CDR3 consists of 13 residues. Per the germline V gene, CDR1 is SGHNT and CDR2 is YYREEE (reference sequence). Here the CDR3 reads CAALSSGHNEQFF. The CDR3 bases are TGTGCTGCTTTGTCTAGCGGCCACAATGAGCAGTTCTTC.

This chain uses TRBV7-2 with TRBJ2-2; D possibly corresponds to TRBD2 (6 bases). The CDR3 contains 15 residues. V was cut by 5 bases and J by 2 bases, with 12 bases left in between. Germline assignment: CDR1 SGHTA and CDR2 FQGNSA. CDR3 protein: CASSLGTYNTGELFF. CDR3 DNA: TGTGCCAGCAGCCTCGGGACTTACAACACCGGGGAGCTGTTTTTT.

V is TRBV7-9 and J is TRBJ2-5; D unclear. The CDR3 length is 10 residues. V lost 1 base to trimming and J lost 6 bases, with 0 bases between them. Germline CDR1 is SEHNR and CDR2 is FQNEAQ (reference sequence). The CDR3 nucleotides are TGTGCCAGCAGCTTAGAGACCCAGTACTTC. Encoded protein: CASSLETQYF.

The CDR3 coding sequence is TGTGCCAGCAGCTTAAGCCGCGGCGAGACCCAGTACTTC. It is translated as CASSLSRGETQYF. The chain uses TRBV7-2 and TRBJ2-5, with no clear D. V dropped 2 bases and J dropped 5 bases, with 9 bases sitting between them. From germline, CDR1 is SGHTA and CDR2 FQGNSA. There are 13 residues in the CDR3.

This clone showed up just once. The V and J genes are TRBV29-1 and TRBJ2-1; 9 bases line up with TRBD1. The J segment lost 7 bases and the V segment lost 6 bases, leaving 4 bases of the junction unmatched. Germline-derived CDR1 and CDR2 are SQVTM and ANQGSEA. The CDR3 spans 12 residues. DNA of the CDR3: TGCAGCGTCGGGACAGGGAGGAATGAGCAGTTCTTC. Its protein is CSVGTGRNEQFF.

The CDR3 DNA reads as TGTGCCAGTAGTATCCCGCCGTTGCCCCAGCATTTT. The encoded protein is CASSIPPLPQHF. The chain links TRBV19 to TRBJ1-5; D is unresolved. The CDR3 totals 12 residues. Trimming left V 3 bases short and J 9 bases short, with 9 bases between. Germline V gene data show CDR1 as LNHDA and CDR2 as SQIVND (reference sequence).

This clone was seen a few times. V usage is TRBV11-1 and J usage is TRBJ1-2; 11 bases are shared with TRBD1. Germline-derived CDR1 and CDR2 are SGHAT and FQDESV (reference sequence). The CDR3 spans 15 residues. After removal of 5 bases from V and 4 bases from J, the junction contained 6 bases not matched to a gene. For the CDR3, the DNA is TGTGCCAGCAGCCCCGGACAGGGGGCTGGCTATGGCTACACCTTC. It is translated as CASSPGQGAGYGYTF.

V is TRBV5-1 and J is TRBJ1-1; D is unresolved. V lost 1 base to trimming and J lost 5 bases, with 12 bases between them. In germline, CDR1 is SGHRS, CDR2 YFSETQ. The CDR3 sequence is 14 residues long. The CDR3 bases are TGCGCCAGCAGCTTGAAATTTCCTGGGACTGAAGCTTTCTTT. Translation: CASSLKFPGTEAFF.

The chain carries TRBV7-2 and TRBJ2-7; the D gene is possibly TRBD2 (7 bases). There are 18 residues in the CDR3. Between the trimmed V and J ends, which lost 5 bases and 3 bases, there was a span of 26 bases. Germline V gives CDR1 SGHTA, CDR2 FQGNSA. CDR3: CASSHLGGGGPTLYEQYF. The CDR3 DNA reads as TGTGCCAGCAGCCACTTAGGGGGGGGCGGGCCGACCCTCTACGAGCAGTACTTC. Full variable domain (missing parts from reference TRBV7-2 and TRBJ2-7): GAGVSQSPSNKVTEKGKDVELRCDPISGHTALYWYRQSLGQGLEFLIYFQGNSAPDKSGLPSDRFSAERTGGSVSTLTIQRTQQEDSAVYLCASSHLGGGGPTLYEQYFGPGTRLTVT.

This chain connects TRBV7-3 to TRBJ2-6, with D unclear. Germline-derived CDR1 and CDR2 are SGHTA and FQGTGA. Deletions cut 5 bases from V and 1 base from J, with 12 bases between. The CDR3 totals 16 residues. The DNA for the CDR3 is TGTGCCAGCAGCCGACCCTCTCGATCTGGGGCCAACGTCCTGACTTTC. This gives the protein CASSRPSRSGANVLTF.

J is TRBJ1-2 and V is TRBV5-6; D gene uncertain. Per the germline V gene, CDR1 is SGHDT and CDR2 is YYEEEE. The CDR3 loop spans 12 amino acids. Trimming cost V 4 bases and J 4 bases, with 8 bases left between them. Here the CDR3 DNA reads TGTGCCAGCAGCCCTGGACTCTATGGCTACACCTTC. Its translation: CASSPGLYGYTF.

The J gene is TRBJ1-2, the V gene TRBV7-9; D unresolved. The germline CDR1 and CDR2 sequences are SEHNR and FQNEAQ (reference sequence). The CDR3 covers 13 residues. Between the trimmed V and J ends, which lost 4 bases and 1 base, there was a span of 7 bases. CDR3 sequence: CASSYTLNYGYTF. The CDR3 DNA reads as TGTGCCAGCAGCTACACCCTTAACTATGGCTACACCTTC.